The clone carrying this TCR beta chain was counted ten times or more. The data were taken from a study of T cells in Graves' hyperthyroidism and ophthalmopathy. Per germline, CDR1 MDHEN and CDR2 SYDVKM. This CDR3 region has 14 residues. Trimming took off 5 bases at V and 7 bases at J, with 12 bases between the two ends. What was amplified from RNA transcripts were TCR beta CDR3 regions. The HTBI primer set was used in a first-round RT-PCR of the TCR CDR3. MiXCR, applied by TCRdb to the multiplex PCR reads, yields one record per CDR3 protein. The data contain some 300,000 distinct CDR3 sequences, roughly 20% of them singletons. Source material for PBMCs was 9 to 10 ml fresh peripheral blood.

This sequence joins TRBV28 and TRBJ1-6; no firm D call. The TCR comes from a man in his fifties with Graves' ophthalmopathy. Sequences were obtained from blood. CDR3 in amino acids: CASSRNTRNSPLHF. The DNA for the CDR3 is TGTGCCAGCAGTAGAAACACTCGGAATTCACCCCTCCACTTT.